This T cell receptor (beta chain) was sequenced for a study of OX40 agonist ivuxolimab in advanced cancers. Concerning the study at large: The costimulatory receptor OX40 (CD134) was targeted by ivuxolimab, a fully human IgG2 agonistic monoclonal antibody. The paper covers the monotherapy dose-escalation part of the phase I ivuxolimab trial, which included N of about 56 patients. Intravenous ivuxolimab was administered to patients every 2 weeks at six dose levels: 0.01, 0.1, 0.3, 1.5, 3 and 10 mg/kg. Prior anti-PD-1, anti-PD-L1 or anti-CTLA-4 therapy was permitted, and 30% to 50% of dose-escalation patients had received checkpoint inhibitors. In the dose-escalation cohort, 65% to 90% of patients were male, and the mean age was around 60 years, with a range of roughly 20 to 85. Partial responses occurred in three dose-escalation patients, of whom one had hepatocellular carcinoma and two had cutaneous melanoma. Peripheral TCRbeta sequencing was intended to test whether TCR sequence diversity was altered and clonal T-cell expansion was caused by ivuxolimab. Of the roughly 50 dose-escalation patients, hepatocellular carcinoma was present in about 20, melanoma in some 15, renal cell carcinoma in 9 and head and neck cancer in 9.

This clone occurred once. The specificity of this receptor is unknown. The sample holds no much larger clone one base away, and base qualities are not on file. Genomic DNA was extracted from sorted cells for sequencing of the TCRbeta CDR3 region. The immunoSEQ Assay was used for sequencing of TCRbeta CDR3 regions. Here the immuneACCESS table is served through TCRdb, limited to in-frame sequences with V and J called. Missing clones are a known gap in these copies; in checked studies unresolved V genes cover under half, and the rest lacks a known reason. The sample contains about 51,000 clones, around 81% of them found a single time. The ten largest clones capture less than 4% of the sample. The paper as a whole reports these results and caveats: In partial responders in the 0.1-3.0 mg/kg groups, normalized peripheral clonal expansion was found to be among the lowest, especially among CD8+ T cells. After ivuxolimab, CD8+ T cells had more expanded clones than CD4+ T cells on average. Low levels of normalized T-cell clonal expansion were also seen in some patients who did not respond. Antigen specificity was not determined for the clonally expanded peripheral T cells. At doses of 0.1 to 3.0 mg/kg, clonal expansion of both CD4+ and CD8+ T cells in blood was seen between baseline and week 6.

The trial excluded patients who had a history of autoimmune disease or who were on systemic immunosuppression. Peripheral blood for TCR sequencing was collected from all dose cohorts at baseline, on cycle 4 day 1, and on cycle 7 day 1. Samples came from an open-label, multicenter, first-in-human phase I dose-escalation trial of ivuxolimab. Adults with locally advanced or metastatic melanoma, renal cell carcinoma, hepatocellular carcinoma or head and neck squamous cell carcinoma were enrolled in the trial. Before TCR sequencing, CD4+ T cells and CD8+ T cells were sorted from peripheral blood as separate populations. V lost 4 bases and J lost 3 bases; the stretch between them is 11 bases long. Via the germline V gene (reference sequence), CDR1 is SGHNT and CDR2 YYREEE. Including cysteine and phenylalanine, the CDR3 has 13 amino acids. Left in the record is the CDR3 DNA by itself, 39 bases read in frame from the first base.

The origin of this receptor is an adult with an advanced solid tumor such as melanoma, head and neck, liver or kidney cancer. This specimen consisted of CD4+ or CD8+ T cells sorted from blood, obtained in a trial of the OX40 agonist ivuxolimab. Here the chain combines TRBV5-4 and TRBJ2-7; the D region may be TRBD1 or TRBD2, each matching 5 bases equally. The CDR3 is CASSHVGVYEQYF. The nucleotides are TGTGCCAGCAGCCACGTGGGGGTCTACGAGCAGTACTTC.